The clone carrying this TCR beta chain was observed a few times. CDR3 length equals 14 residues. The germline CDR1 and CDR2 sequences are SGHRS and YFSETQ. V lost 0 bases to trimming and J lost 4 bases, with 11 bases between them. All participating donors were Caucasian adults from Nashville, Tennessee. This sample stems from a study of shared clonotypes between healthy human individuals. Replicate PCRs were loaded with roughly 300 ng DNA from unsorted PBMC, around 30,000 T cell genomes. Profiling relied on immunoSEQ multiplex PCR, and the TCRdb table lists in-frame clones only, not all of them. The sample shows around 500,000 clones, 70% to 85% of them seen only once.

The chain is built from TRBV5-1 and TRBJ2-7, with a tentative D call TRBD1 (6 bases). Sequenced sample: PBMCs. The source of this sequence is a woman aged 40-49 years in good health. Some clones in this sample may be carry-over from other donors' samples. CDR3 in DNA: TGCGCCAGCAGCTTGGGACAGGCCACTTACGAGCAGTACTTC. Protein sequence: CASSLGQATYEQYF. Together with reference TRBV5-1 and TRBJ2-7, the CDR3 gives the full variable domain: KAGVTQTPRYLIKTRGQQVTLSCSPISGHRSVSWYQQTPGQGLQFLFEYFSETQRNKGNFPGRFSGRQFSNSRSEMNVSTLELGDSALYLCASSLGQATYEQYFGPGTRLTVT.